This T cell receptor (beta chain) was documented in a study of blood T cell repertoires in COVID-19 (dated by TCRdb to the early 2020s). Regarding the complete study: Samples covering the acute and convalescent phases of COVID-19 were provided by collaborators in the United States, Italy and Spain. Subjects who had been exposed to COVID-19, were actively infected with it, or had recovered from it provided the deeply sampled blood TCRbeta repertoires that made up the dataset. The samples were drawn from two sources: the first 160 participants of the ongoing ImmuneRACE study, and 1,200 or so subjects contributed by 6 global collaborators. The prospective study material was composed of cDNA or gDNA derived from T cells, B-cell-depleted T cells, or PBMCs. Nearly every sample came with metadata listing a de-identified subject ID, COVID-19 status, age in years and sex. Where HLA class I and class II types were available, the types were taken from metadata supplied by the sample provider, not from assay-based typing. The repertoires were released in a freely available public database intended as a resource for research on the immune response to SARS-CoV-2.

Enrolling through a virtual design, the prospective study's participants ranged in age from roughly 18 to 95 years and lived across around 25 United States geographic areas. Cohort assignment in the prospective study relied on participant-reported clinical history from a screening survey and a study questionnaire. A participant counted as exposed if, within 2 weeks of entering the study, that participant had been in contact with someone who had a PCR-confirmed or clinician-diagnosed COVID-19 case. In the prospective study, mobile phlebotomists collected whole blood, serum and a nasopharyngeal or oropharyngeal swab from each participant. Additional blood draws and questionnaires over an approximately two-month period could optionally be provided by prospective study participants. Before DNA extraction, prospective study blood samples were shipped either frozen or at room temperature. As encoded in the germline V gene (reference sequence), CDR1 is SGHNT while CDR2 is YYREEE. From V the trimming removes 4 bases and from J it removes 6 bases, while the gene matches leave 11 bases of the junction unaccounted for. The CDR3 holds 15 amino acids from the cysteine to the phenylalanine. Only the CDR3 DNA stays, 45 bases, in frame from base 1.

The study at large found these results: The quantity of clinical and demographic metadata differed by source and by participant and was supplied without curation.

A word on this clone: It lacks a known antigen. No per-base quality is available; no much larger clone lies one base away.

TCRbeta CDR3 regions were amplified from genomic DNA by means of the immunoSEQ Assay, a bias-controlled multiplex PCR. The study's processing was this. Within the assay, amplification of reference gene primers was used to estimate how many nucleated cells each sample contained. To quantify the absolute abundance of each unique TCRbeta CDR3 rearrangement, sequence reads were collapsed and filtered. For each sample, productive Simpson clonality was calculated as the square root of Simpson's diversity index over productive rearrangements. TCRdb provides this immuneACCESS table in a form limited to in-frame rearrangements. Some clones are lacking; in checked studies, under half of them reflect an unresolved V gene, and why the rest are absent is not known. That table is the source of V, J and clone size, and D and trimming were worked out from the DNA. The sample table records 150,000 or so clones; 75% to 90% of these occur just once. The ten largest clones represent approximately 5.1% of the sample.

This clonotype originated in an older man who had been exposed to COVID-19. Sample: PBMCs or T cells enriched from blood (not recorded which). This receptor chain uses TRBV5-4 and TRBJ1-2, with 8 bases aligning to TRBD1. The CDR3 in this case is CASSPLPTGADGYTF. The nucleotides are TGTGCCAGCAGCCCCCTCCCGACAGGGGCAGATGGCTACACCTTC.